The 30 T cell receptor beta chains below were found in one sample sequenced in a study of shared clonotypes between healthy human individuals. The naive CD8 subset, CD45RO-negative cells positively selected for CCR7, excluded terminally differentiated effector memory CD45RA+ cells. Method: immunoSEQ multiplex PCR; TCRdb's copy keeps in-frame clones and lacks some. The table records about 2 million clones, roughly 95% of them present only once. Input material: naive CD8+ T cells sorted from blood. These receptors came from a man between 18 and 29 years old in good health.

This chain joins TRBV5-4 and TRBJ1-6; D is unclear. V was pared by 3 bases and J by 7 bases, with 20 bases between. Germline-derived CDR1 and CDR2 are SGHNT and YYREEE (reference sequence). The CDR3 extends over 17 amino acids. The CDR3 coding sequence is TGTGCCAGCAGCTGGGCCGGCCTTATAACCCAAAATTCACCCCTCCACTTT. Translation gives CASSWAGLITQNSPLHF.

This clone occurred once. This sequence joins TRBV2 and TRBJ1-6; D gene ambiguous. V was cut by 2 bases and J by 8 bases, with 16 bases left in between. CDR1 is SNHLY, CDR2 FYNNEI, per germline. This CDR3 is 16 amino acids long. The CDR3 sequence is CASSEIGEVGYSPLHF. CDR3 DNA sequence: TGTGCCAGCAGTGAAATTGGGGAAGTGGGTTATTCACCCCTCCACTTT.

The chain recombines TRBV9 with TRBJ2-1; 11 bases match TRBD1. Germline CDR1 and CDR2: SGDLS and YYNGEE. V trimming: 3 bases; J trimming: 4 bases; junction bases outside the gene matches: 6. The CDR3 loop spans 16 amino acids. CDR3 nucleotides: TGTGCCAGCAGCGCAGGACAGGGGGCAGGGTACAATGAGCAGTTCTTC. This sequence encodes CASSAGQGAGYNEQFF.

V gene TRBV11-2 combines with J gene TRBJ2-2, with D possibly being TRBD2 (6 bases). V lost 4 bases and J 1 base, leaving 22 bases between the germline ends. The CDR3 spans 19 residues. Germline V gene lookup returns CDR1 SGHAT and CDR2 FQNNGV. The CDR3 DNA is TGTGCCAGCAGCTCCCCCACAGATTGGGGAGCGGGGAACACCGGGGAGCTGTTTTTT. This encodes CASSSPTDWGAGNTGELFF.

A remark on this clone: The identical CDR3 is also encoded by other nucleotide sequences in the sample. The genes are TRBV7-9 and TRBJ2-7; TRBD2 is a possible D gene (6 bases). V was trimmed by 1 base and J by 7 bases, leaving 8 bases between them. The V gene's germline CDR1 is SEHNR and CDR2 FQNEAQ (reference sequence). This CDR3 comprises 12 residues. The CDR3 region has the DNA TGTGCCAGCAGCTTAGGCGGGGCAGAGCAGTACTTC. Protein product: CASSLGGAEQYF.

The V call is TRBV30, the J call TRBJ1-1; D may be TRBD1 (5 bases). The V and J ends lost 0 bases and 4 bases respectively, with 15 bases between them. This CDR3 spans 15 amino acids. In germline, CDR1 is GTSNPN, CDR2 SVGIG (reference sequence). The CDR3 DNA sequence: TGTGCCTGGAGTGTACTCACCAGGGAGTCCACTGAAGCTTTCTTT. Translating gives CAWSVLTRESTEAFF.

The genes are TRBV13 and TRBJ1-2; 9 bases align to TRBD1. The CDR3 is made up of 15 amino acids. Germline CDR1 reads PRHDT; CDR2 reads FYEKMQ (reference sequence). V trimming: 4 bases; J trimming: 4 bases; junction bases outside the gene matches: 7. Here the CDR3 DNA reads TGTGCCAGCAGCTCCACGCACAGGGGGCCCTATGGCTACACCTTC. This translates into CASSSTHRGPYGYTF.

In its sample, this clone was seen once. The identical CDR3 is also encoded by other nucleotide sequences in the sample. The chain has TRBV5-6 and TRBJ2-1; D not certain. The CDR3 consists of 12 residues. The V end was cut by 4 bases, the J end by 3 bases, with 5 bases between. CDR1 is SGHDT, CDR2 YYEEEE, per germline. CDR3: CASSDIYNEQFF. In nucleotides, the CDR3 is TGTGCCAGCAGCGACATCTACAATGAGCAGTTCTTC.

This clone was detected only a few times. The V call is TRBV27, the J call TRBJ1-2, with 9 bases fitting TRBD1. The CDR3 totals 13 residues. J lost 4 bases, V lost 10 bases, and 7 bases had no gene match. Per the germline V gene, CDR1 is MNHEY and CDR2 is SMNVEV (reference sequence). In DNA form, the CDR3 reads TGTGCCACCTTACAGGGGGCGGGCTATGGCTACACCTTC. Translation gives CATLQGAGYGYTF.

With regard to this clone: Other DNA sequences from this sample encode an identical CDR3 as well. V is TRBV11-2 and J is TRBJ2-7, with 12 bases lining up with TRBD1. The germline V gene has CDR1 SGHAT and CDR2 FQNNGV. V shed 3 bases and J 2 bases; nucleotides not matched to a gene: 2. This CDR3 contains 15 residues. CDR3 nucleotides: TGTGCCAGCAGCTTGGGACAGGGGGCTGCCTACGAGCAGTACTTC. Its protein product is CASSLGQGAAYEQYF.

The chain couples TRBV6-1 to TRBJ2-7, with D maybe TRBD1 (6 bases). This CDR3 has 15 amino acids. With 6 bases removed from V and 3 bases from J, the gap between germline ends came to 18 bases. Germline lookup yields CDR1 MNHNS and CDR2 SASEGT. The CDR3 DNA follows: TGTGCCAGCAGAGGTGACGGACAGCCGTTCTACGAGCAGTACTTC. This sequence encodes CASRGDGQPFYEQYF.

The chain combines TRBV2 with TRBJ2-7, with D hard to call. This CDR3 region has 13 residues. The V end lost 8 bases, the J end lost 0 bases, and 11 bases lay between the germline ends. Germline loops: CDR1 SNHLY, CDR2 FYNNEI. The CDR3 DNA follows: TGTGCCAGCCATATAGGCAGCTCCTACGAGCAGTACTTC. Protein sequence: CASHIGSSYEQYF.

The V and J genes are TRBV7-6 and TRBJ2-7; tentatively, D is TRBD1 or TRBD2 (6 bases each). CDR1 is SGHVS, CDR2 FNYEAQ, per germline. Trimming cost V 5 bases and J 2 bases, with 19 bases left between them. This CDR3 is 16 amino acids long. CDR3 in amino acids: CASSRGGGGAPYEQYF. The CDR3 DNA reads TGTGCCAGCAGCCGAGGGGGAGGAGGGGCCCCCTACGAGCAGTACTTC.

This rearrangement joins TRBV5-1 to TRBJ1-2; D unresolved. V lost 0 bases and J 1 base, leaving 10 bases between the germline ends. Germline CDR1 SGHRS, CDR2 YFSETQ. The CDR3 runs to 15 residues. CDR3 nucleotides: TGCGCCAGCAGCTTGGTAGTAGGGATTAACTATGGCTACACCTTC. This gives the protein CASSLVVGINYGYTF.

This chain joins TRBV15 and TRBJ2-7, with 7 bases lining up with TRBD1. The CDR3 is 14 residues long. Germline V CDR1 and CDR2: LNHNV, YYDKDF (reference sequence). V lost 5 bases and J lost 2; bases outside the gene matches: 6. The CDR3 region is CATSDPGQTYEQYF. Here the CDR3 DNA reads TGTGCCACCAGCGATCCGGGACAGACCTACGAGCAGTACTTC. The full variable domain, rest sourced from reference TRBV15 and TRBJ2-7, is DAMVIQNPRYQVTQFGKPVTLSCSQTLNHNVMYWYQQKSSQAPKLLFHYYDKDFNNEADTPDNFQSRRPNTSFCFLDIRSPGLGDTAMYLCATSDPGQTYEQYFGPGTRLTVT.

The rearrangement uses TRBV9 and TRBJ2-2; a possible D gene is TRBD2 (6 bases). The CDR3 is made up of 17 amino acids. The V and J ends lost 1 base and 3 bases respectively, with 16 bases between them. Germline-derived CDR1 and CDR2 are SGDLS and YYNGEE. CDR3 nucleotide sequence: TGTGCCAGCAGCGTATCCTTAGCGGAGGCGGACACCGGGGAGCTGTTTTTT. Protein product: CASSVSLAEADTGELFF.

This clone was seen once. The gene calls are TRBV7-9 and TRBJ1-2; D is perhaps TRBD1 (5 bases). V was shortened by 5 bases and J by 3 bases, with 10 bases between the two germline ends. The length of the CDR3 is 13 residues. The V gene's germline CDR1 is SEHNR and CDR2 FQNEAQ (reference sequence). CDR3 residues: CASSGRGDYGYTF. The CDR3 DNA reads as TGTGCCAGCAGCGGTCGGGGCGACTATGGCTACACCTTC.

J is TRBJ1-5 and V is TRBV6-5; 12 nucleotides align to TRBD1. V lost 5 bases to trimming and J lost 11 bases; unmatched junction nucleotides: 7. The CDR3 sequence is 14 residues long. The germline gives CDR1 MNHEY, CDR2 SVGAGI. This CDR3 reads CASSEGQGASAQHF. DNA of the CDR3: TGTGCCAGCAGTGAGGGACAGGGGGCATCGGCCCAGCATTTT.

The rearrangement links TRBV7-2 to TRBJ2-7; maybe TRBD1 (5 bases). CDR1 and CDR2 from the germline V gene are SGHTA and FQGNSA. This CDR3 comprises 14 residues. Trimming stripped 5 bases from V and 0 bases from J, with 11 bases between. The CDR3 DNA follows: TGTGCCAGCAGCGAGGACACCTACTCCTACGAGCAGTACTTC. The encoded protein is CASSEDTYSYEQYF.

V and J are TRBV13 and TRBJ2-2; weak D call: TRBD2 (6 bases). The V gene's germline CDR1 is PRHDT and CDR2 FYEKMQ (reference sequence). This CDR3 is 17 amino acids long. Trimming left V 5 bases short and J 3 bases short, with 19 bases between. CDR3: CASSGLGGRGHTGELFF. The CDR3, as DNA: TGTGCCAGCAGCGGACTCGGGGGAAGAGGCCACACCGGGGAGCTGTTTTTT.

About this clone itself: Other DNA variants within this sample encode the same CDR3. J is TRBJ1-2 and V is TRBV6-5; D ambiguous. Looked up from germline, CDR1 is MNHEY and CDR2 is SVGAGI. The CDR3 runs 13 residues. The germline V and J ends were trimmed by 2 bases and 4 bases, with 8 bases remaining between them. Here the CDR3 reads CASSYGEGYGYTF. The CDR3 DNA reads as TGTGCCAGCAGTTACGGGGAAGGCTATGGCTACACCTTC.

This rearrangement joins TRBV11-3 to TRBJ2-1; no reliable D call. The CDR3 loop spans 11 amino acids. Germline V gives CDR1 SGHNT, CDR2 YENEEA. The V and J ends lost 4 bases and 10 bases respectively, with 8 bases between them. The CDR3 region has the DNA TGTGCCAGCAGCTATACCGAGGAGCAGTTCTTC. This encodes CASSYTEEQFF. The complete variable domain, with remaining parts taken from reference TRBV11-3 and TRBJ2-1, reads EAGVVQSPRYKIIEKKQPVAFWCNPISGHNTLYWYLQNLGQGPELLIRYENEEAVDDSQLPKDRFSAERLKGVDSTLKIQPAELGDSAVYLCASSYTEEQFFGPGTRLTVL.

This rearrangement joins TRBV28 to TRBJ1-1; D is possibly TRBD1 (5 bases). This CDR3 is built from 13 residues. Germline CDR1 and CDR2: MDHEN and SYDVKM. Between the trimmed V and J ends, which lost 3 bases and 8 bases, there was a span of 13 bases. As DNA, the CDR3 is TGTGCCAGCAGTTTTACCGGGGCGGAGGAAGCTTTCTTT. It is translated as CASSFTGAEEAFF.

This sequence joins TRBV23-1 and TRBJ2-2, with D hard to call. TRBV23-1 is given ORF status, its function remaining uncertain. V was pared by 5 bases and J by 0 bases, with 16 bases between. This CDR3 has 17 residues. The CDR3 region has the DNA TGCGCCAGCAGTGACGACAACGAGTCCGCGAACACCGGGGAGCTGTTTTTT. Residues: CASSDDNESANTGELFF.

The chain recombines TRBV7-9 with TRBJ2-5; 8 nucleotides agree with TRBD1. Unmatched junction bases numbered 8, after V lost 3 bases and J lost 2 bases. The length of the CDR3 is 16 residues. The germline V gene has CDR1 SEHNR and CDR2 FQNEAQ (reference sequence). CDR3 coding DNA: TGTGCCAGCAGCTTTCCCGGACAGGGCCTACAAGAGACCCAGTACTTC. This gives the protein CASSFPGQGLQETQYF. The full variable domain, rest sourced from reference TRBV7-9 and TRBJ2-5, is DTGVSQNPRHKITKRGQNVTFRCDPISEHNRLYWYRQTLGQGPEFLTYFQNEAQLEKSRLLSDRFSAERPKGSFSTLEIQRTEQGDSAMYLCASSFPGQGLQETQYFGPGTRLLVL.

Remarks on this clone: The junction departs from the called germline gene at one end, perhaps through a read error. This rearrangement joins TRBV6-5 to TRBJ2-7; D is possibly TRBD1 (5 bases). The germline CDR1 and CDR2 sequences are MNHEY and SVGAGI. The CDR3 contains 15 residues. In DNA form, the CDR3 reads TGTGCCAGCAGTTACTCGGCAGGGCTCTCCTACGAGCAGCACTTC. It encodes CASSYSAGLSYEQHF.

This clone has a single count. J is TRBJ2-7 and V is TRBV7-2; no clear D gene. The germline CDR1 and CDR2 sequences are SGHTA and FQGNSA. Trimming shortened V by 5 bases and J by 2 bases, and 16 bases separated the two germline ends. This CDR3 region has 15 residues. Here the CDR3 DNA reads TGTGCCAGCAGCAAAGGGTCGCGGCCTACCTACGAGCAGTACTTC. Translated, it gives CASSKGSRPTYEQYF.

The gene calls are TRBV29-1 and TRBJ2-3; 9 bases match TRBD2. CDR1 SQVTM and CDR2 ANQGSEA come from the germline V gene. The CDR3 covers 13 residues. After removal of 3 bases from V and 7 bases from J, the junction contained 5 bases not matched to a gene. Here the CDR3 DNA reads TGCAGCGTTGAGGGACTAGCAGTAAATACGCAGTATTTT. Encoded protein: CSVEGLAVNTQYF.

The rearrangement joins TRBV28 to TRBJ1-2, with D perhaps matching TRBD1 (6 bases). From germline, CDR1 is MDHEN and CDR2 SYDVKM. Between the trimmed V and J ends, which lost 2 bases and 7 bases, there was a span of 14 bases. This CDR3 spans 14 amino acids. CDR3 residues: CASSLDRQPIGYTF. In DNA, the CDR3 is TGTGCCAGCAGTTTAGACAGGCAGCCTATTGGCTACACCTTC.

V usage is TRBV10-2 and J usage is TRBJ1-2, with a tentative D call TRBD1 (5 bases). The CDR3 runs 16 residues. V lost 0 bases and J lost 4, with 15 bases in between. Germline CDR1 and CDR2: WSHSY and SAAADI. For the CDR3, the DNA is TGCGCCAGCAGTGAGTCTCGGCAGGGAGGGTTCTATGGCTACACCTTC. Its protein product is CASSESRQGGFYGYTF.